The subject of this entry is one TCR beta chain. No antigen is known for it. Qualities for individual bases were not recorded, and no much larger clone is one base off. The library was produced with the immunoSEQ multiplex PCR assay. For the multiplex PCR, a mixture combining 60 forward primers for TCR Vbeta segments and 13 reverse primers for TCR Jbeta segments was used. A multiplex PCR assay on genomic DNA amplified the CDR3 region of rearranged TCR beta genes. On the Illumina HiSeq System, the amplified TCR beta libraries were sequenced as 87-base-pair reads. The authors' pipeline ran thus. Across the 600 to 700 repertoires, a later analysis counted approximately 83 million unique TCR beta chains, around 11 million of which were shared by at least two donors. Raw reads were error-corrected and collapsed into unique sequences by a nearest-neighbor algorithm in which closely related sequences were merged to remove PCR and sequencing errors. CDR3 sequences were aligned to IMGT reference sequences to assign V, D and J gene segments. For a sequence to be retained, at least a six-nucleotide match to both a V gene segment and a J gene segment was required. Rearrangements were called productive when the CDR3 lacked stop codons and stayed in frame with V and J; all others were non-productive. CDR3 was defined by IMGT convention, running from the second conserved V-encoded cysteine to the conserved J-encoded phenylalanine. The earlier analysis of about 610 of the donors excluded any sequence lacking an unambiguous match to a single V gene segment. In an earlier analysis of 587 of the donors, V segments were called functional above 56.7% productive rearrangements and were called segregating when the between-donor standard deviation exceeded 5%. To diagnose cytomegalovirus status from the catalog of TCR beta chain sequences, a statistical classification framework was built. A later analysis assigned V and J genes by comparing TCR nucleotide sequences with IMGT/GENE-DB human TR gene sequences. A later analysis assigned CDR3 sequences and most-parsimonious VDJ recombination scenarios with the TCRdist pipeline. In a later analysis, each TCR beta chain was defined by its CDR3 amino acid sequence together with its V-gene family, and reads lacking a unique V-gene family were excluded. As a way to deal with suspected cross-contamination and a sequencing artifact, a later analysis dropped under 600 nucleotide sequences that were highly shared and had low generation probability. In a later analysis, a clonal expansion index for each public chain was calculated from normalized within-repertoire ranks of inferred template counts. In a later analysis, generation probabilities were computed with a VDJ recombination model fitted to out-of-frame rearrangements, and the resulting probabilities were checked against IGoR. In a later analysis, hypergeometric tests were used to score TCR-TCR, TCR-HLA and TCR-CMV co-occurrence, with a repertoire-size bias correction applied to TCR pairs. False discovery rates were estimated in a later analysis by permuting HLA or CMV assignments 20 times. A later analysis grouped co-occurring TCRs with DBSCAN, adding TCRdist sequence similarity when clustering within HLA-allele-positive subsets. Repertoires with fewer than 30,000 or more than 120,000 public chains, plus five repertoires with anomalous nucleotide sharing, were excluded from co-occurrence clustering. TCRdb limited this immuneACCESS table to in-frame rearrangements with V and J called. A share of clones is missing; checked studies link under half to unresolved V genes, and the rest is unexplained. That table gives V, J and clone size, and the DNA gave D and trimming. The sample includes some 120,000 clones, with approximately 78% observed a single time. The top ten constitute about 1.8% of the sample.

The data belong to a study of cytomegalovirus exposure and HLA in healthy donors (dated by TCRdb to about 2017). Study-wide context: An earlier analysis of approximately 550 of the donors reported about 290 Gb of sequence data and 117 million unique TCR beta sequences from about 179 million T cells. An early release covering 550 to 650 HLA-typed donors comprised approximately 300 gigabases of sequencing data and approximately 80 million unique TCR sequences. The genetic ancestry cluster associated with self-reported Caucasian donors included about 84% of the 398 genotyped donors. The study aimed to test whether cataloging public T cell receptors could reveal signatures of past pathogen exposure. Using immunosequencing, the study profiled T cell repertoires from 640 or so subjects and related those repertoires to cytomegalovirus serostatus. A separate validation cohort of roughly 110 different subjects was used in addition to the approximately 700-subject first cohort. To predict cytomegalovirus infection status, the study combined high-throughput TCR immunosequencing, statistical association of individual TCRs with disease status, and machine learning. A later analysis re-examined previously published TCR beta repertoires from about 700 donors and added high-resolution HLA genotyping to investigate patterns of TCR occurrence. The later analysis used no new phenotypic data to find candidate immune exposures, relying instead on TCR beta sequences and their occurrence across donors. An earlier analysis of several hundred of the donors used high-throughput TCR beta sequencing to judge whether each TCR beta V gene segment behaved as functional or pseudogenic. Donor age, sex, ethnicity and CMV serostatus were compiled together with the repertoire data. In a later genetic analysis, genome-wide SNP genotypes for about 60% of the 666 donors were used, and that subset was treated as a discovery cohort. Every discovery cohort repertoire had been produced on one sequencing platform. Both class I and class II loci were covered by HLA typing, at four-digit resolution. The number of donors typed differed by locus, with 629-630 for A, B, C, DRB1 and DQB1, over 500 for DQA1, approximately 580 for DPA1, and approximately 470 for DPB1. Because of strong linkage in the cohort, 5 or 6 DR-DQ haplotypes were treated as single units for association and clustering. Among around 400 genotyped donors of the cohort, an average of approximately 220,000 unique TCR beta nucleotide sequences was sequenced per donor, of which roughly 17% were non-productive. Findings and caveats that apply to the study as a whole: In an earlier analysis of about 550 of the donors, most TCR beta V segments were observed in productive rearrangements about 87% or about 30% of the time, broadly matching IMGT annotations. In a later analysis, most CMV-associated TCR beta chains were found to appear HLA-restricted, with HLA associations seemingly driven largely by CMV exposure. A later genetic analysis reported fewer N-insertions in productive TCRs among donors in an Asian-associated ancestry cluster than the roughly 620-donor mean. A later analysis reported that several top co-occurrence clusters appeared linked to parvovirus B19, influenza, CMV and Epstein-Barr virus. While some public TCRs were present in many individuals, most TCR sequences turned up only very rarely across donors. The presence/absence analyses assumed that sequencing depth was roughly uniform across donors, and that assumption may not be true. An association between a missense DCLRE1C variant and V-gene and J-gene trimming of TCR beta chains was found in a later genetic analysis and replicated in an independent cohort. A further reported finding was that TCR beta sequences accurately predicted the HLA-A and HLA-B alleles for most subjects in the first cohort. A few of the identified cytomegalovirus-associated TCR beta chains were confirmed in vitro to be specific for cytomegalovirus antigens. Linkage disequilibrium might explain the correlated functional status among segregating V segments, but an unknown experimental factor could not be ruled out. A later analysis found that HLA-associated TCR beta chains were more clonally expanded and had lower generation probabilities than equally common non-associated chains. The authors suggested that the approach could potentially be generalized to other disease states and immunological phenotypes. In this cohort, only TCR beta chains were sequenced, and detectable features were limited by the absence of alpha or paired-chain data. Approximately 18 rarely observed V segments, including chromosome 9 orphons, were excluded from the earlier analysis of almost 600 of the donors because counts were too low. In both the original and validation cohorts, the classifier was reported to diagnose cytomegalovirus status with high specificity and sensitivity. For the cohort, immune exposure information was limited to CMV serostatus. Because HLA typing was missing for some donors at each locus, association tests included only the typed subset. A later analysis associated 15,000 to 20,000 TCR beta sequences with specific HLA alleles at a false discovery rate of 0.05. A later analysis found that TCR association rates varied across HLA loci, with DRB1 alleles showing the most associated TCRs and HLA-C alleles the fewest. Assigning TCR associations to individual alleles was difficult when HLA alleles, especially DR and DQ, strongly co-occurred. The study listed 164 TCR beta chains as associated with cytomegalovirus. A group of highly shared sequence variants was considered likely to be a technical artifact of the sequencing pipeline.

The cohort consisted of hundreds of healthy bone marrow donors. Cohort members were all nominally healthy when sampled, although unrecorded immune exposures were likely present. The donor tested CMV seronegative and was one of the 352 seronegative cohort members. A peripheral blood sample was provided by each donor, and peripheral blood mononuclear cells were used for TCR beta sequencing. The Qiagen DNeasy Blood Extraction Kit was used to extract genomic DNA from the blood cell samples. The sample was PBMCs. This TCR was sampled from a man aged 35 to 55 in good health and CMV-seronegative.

The sequence in DNA is TGCAGCGTTGTGTACAGGGGGAACACTGAAGCTTTCTTT. Protein translation: CSVVYRGNTEAFF. The chain couples TRBV29-1 to TRBJ1-1; 7 bases in the middle match TRBD1. The CDR3 has 13 amino acids, counting the end cysteine and phenylalanine. The retained sequence is limited to the CDR3, 39 bases, with the frame set at the first base. Taken from the germline V gene, the CDR1 and CDR2 loops are SQVTM and ANQGSEA. At the junction V is shortened by 4 bases and J by 1 base; bases outside the gene matches: 3.